This record covers a single T cell receptor beta chain. Its antigen is unknown. This specimen comes from a study of CD8 T cells in Susac syndrome. Regarding the study as a whole: The study admitted that it had a relatively small number of individuals in its TCR sequencing and HLA analysis.

Random hexamers were used to reverse transcribe roughly 0.5 to 1 ug of RNA. immunoSEQ multiplex PCR amplified TCR beta CDR3 across 54 Vbeta, 13 Jbeta. From the immunoSEQ multiplex PCR reads, TCRdb called clonotypes with MiXCR, one entry per CDR3 protein. Among about 300,000 distinct CDR3 sequences listed, around 92% were seen once. The ends lost 0 bases at V and 1 base at J; junction bases unmatched: 9. Germline CDR1 reads SGHRS; CDR2 reads YFSETQ. This CDR3 spans 17 amino acids. V usage is TRBV5-1 and J usage is TRBJ1-1, with 7 bases identical to TRBD1. The sequencing sample was made of CD4+ T cells from PBMCs. This clonotype was obtained from a human donor with multiple sclerosis. The CDR3 region has the DNA TGCGCCAGCAGCTTGGCTCGTACAGGGGTAACGAACACTGAAGCTTTCTTT. Translation gives CASSLARTGVTNTEAFF.